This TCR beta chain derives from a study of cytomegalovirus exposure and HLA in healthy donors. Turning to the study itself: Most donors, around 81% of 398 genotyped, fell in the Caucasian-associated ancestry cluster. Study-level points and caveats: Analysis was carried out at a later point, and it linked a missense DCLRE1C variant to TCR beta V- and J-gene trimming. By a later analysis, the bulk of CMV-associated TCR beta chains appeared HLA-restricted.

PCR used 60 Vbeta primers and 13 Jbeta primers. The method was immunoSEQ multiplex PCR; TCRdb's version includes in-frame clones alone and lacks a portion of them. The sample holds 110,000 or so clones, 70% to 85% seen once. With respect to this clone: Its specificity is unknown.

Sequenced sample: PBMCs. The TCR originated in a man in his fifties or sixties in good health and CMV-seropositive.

DNA of the CDR3: TGTGCCAGCAGCTTGGGGTTTCAGGGGTCGGGAGGCTACACCTTC. Protein sequence: CASSLGFQGSGGYTF. The chain links TRBV5-4 to TRBJ1-2; TRBD1 might be the D (6 bases). The germline V and J ends were trimmed by 0 bases and 8 bases, with 17 bases remaining between them. Germline V CDR1 and CDR2: SGHNT, YYREEE (reference sequence). The CDR3 has 15 residues. Based on the CDR3 plus reference TRBV5-4 and TRBJ1-2, the full variable domain is ETGVTQSPTHLIKTRGQQVTLRCSSQSGHNTVSWYQQALGQGPQFIFQYYREEENGRGNFPPRFSGLQFPNYSSELNVNALELDDSALYLCASSLGFQGSGGYTFGSGTRLTVV.